The present TCR beta chain was sequenced within a study of blood T cell repertoires in COVID-19. The CDR3 is 15 amino acids. V dropped 2 bases and J dropped 8 bases, with 18 bases sitting between them. Germline V lookup: CDR1 KGHSH, CDR2 LQKENI. This clone was seen more than once but under ten times. In the original processing: Reference gene primers were amplified, and this amplification served to estimate nucleated cell counts. Sequencing used immunoSEQ multiplex PCR; TCRdb keeps in-frame clones, though not all of them. V and J calls plus clone size are reproduced from that table; the DNA served to infer D and trimming. This repertoire shows about 160,000 clones, approximately 87% found once; its top ten account for 4.4%.

The TCR sequence derives from a woman aged 50 to 60 who had recovered from COVID-19. Sequencing was done on a sample of PBMCs or T cells enriched from blood (not recorded which). This chain connects TRBV18 to TRBJ1-2; D gene ambiguous. The CDR3 sequence is CASSPGLQAVVGYTF. In DNA, the CDR3 is TGTGCCAGCTCACCAGGGCTTCAGGCCGTGGTGGGCTACACCTTC.